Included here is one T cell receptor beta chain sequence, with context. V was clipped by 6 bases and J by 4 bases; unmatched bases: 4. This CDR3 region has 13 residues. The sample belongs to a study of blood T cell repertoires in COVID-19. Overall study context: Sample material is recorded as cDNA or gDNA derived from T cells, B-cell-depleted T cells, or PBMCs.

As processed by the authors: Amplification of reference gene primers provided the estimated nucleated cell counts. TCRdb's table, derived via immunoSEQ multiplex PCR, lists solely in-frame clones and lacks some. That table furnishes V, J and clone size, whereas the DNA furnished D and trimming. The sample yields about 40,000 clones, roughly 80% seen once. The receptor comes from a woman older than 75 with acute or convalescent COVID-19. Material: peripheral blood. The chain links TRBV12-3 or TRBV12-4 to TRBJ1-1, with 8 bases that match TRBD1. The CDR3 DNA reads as TGTGCCAGCAGACTTACAGGGGGCACTGAAGCTTTCTTT. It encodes CASRLTGGTEAFF.